The 3 T cell receptor beta chains below all came from one sample that was sequenced in a study of blood T cell repertoires in COVID-19. Measured with immunoSEQ multiplex PCR; TCRdb has only the in-frame clones, and not every one. In the table there are fewer than 150,000 clones, 70% to 80% of which are singletons. Sequencing was performed on peripheral blood. These receptors all come from a man between 65 and 85 years old with acute or convalescent COVID-19.

The V gene is TRBV12-3 or TRBV12-4, the J gene TRBJ2-1, with D unclear. Trimming removed 6 bases at V and 7 bases at J, with 7 bases between. The length of the CDR3 is 11 residues. The CDR3 loop is CASSPRNEQFF. The CDR3 DNA follows: TGTGCCAGCAGCCCTCGGAATGAGCAGTTCTTC.

This chain uses TRBV25-1 with TRBJ1-6; 11 bases fit TRBD1. V trimming: 6 bases; J trimming: 9 bases; junction bases outside the gene matches: 7. The CDR3 runs 15 residues. Per germline, CDR1 MGHDK and CDR2 SYGVNS. CDR3 sequence reads: CASSPGQGALSPLHF. The CDR3 coding sequence is TGTGCCAGCAGCCCCGGACAGGGGGCACTTTCACCCCTCCACTTT. Variable domain in full (rest from reference TRBV25-1 and TRBJ1-6): EADIYQTPRYLVIGTGKKITLECSQTMGHDKMYWYQQDPGMELHLIHYSYGVNSTEKGDLSSESTVSRIRTEHFPLTLESARPSHTSQYLCASSPGQGALSPLHFGNGTRLTVT.

The chain has TRBV5-4 and TRBJ1-2; TRBD1 might be the D (6 bases). The CDR3 length is 16 residues. CDR1 is SGHNT and CDR2 is YYREEE in the germline V gene (reference sequence). The V end was cut by 0 bases, the J end by 6 bases, with 18 bases between. CDR3 amino acids: CASSLGDKPRVDGYTF. The CDR3 DNA sequence: TGTGCCAGCAGCTTGGGGGACAAACCCCGGGTGGATGGCTACACCTTC.